This T cell receptor beta chain was sequenced during a study of blood T cell repertoires in COVID-19. Overall study context: Sources were T cells, B-cell-depleted T cells, or PBMCs; the material itself was cDNA or gDNA.

Assay: immunoSEQ multiplex PCR; the TCRdb copy retains only in-frame clones and omits some. Among approximately 170,000 clones, around four fifths were seen once, and the ten largest hold around 8.9%. CDR1 SGHRS and CDR2 YFSETQ come from the germline V gene. The CDR3 extends over 15 amino acids. Deletions cut 0 bases from V and 4 bases from J, with 13 bases between. The V gene is TRBV5-1, the J gene TRBJ1-2; D ambiguous. What was sequenced was peripheral blood. This receptor was identified in a woman aged 80 or over with COVID-19, enrolled during active disease. The chain's CDR3 is CASSLGGSSSYGYTF. The CDR3 DNA is TGCGCCAGCAGCTTGGGCGGCAGTTCATCCTATGGCTACACCTTC. The variable domain in full, completed from reference TRBV5-1 and TRBJ1-2, reads KAGVTQTPRYLIKTRGQQVTLSCSPISGHRSVSWYQQTPGQGLQFLFEYFSETQRNKGNFPGRFSGRQFSNSRSEMNVSTLELGDSALYLCASSLGGSSSYGYTFGSGTRLTVV.